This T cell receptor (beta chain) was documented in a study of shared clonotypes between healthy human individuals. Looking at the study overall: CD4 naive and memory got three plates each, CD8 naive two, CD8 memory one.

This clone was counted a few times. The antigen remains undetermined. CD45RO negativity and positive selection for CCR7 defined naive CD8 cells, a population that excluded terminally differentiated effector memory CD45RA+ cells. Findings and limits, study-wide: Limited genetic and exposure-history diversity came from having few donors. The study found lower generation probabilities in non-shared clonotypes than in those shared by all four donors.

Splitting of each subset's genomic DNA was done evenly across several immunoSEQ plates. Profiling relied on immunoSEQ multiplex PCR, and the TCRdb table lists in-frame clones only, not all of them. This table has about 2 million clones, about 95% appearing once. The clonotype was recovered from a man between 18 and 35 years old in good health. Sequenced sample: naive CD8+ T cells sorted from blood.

CDR3 bases: TGTGCCAGCAGTGAATATTGGCGGGACAGTTTATTGGAGCAGTACTTC. Translation gives CASSEYWRDSLLEQYF. V and J are TRBV25-1 and TRBJ2-7; D possibly corresponds to TRBD1 (7 bases). CDR3 length: 16 amino acids. Looked up from germline, CDR1 is MGHDK and CDR2 is SYGVNS. Trimming took off 0 bases at V and 7 bases at J, with 19 bases between the two ends.